A selection of T cell receptor beta chains follows, all from one sample in a study of T cell repertoires in cytomegalovirus infection. Their cognate antigens are unknown. TCRdb reprocessed the reads with MiXCR, giving one entry per CDR3 protein. The table has around 360,000 distinct CDR3 sequences, about 35% seen once; the top ten hold approximately 12%. This specimen was cultured PBMCs, taken from culture after CMV antigen stimulation. The receptors come from a human donor in good health (CMV status not recorded). Some clones in this sample may be carry-over from other donors' samples. CDR3s include the opening cysteine and the closing phenylalanine or tryptophan. D genes are given only for firm matches. Only some rows state a clone size, as once, few, many or a class for expanded clones.

CDR3 DNA	CDR3 protein	D gene	V gene	clone size	J gene
TGTGCCAGCAGCCAAGAGACAGGGATGAACACCGGGGAGCTGTTTTTT	CASSQETGMNTGELFF	TRBD1	TRBV7-2	many	TRBJ2-2
TGTGCCAGCAGCTTAGTGGGGGGAAGGGCTAGTGAGCAGTTCTTC	CASSLVGGRASEQFF	.	TRBV7-2	many	TRBJ2-1
TGTGCCACCAGCAGGTCGGGGGGCGATGGCTACACCTTC	CATSRSGGDGYTF	.	TRBV15	.	TRBJ1-2
TGTGCCAGCAGTTTCTCCGGCGGTGCCTTCGAGACCCAGTACTTC	CASSFSGGAFETQYF	.	TRBV27	.	TRBJ2-5
TGCGCCAGCAGCTCGACATACCCGGCAGAAAAACTGTTTTTT	CASSSTYPAEKLFF	.	TRBV5-1	.	TRBJ1-4
TGCAGCGTTAACCCCCAGACTAGCGGGAGCTCCTACAATGAGCAGTTCTTC	CSVNPQTSGSSYNEQFF	TRBD2	TRBV29-1	.	TRBJ2-1
TGTGCCAGCAATCAATACGGGACAGCGATTATAGCCAAAAACATTCAGTACTTC	CASNQYGTAIIAKNIQYF	TRBD1	TRBV6-6	few	TRBJ2-4
TGTGCCAGCTGCTTCCTATCCGGGGAGCTGTTTTTT	CASCFLSGELFF	.	TRBV12-3/TRBV12-4	.	TRBJ2-2
TGTGCCAGCAGCTCCGGGACTAGCGGGAGGGAAGAGACCCAGTACTTC	CASSSGTSGREETQYF	TRBD2	TRBV7-2	.	TRBJ2-5
TGTGCCAGCAGCTTAGATGAGTATAGCAATCAGCCCCAGCATTTT	CASSLDEYSNQPQHF	.	TRBV7-2	few	TRBJ1-5
TGTGCCAGCAGCCTTACAGGGTCCTCGGGGGCCACTGAGCAGTTCTTC	CASSLTGSSGATEQFF	.	TRBV28	.	TRBJ2-1
TGTGCCAGCAGTACAGGGGGTGAAGCTTTCTTT	CASSTGGEAFF	TRBD1	TRBV27	few	TRBJ1-1
TGTGCCGCGGACAGGGGCATGGGTAATCAGCCCCAGCATTTT	CAADRGMGNQPQHF	TRBD1	TRBV19	few	TRBJ1-5
TGTGCCAGCAGTAATCATGACATGGCGACAGGCGGGCAGTACTTC	CASSNHDMATGGQYF	.	TRBV28	many	TRBJ2-7
TGTGCCTGGAGTGGCTCTAGCGGCCCCCAGGGTTACGAGCAGTACTTC	CAWSGSSGPQGYEQYF	TRBD2	TRBV30	.	TRBJ2-7